This TCR beta chain was observed in a study of beta chain features in type 1 diabetes. Broader study findings: A moderate, significant TCRB CDR3 shortening appeared in type 1 diabetes across four CD4+ subsets.

CDR1 LGHNA and CDR2 YSLEER come from the germline V gene. The CDR3 is made up of 16 amino acids. V lost 0 bases and J lost 0, with 10 bases in between. Since all of the isolated RNA was reverse transcribed, expressed TCRB transcripts were what got sequenced. TCRdb keeps only in-frame clones here, not all; method: immunoSEQ multiplex PCR. Of approximately 170,000 clones listed, 7.8% are singletons. This clone was seen more than once but under ten times. Its specificity is not known. Every participating donor gave one draw, a heparinised blood sample averaging roughly 100 mL. Central memory, naive, regulatory and stem cell-like memory CD4+ cells were sorted by CD45RO/CCR7/CD25/CD127/CD95/CD27.

The chain is built from TRBV4-3 and TRBJ2-3; the D is unclear. Sequenced sample: central memory CD4+ T cells from blood. The TCR was taken from a woman between 40 and 55 years old with type 1 diabetes. CDR3 sequence reads: CASSQDVAVSTDTQYF. In nucleotides, the CDR3 is TGCGCCAGCAGCCAAGATGTCGCAGTTAGCACAGATACGCAGTATTTT.